The present TCR beta chain was sequenced within a study of OX40 agonist ivuxolimab in advanced cancers. Overall study: Allowance was made for prior anti-PD-1, anti-PD-L1 or anti-CTLA-4 therapy, and 40% to 45% had some.

Per the germline V gene, CDR1 is SGHTA and CDR2 is FQGTGA. This CDR3 spans 15 amino acids. V gave up 2 bases and J gave up 7 bases; unmatched junction bases: 2. Assay: immunoSEQ multiplex PCR; the TCRdb copy retains only in-frame clones and omits some. The sample yields under 70,000 clones, 70% to 90% seen once. The origin of this receptor is an adult with an advanced solid tumor such as melanoma, head and neck, liver or kidney cancer. The sample consisted of CD4+ or CD8+ T cells sorted from blood, taken in a trial of the OX40 agonist ivuxolimab. The V and J genes are TRBV7-3 and TRBJ2-2; 12 nucleotides agree with TRBD1. The CDR3, as DNA: TGTGCCAGCAGCTTAGGGACAGGGGGCAGCGGGGAGCTGTTTTTT. It encodes CASSLGTGGSGELFF.